This record covers a single T cell receptor (beta chain). This sample was taken from a study of shared clonotypes between healthy human individuals. V was trimmed by 7 bases and J by 1 base, leaving 8 bases between them. This CDR3 contains 12 residues. Germline assignment: CDR1 MNHNS and CDR2 SASEGT. Sequencing was performed with immunoSEQ multiplex PCR; in TCRdb, only in-frame clones are kept and a portion is missing. The repertoire holds 2 million to 2.5 million clones, with more than 90% as singletons. The chain couples TRBV6-1 to TRBJ2-7; maybe TRBD1 (5 bases). Source material: naive CD4+ T cells sorted from blood. Subset described: CD45RA+ positively selected. This TCR came from a man aged 18 to 35 in good health. The CDR3: CASTRASYEQYF. DNA for the CDR3: TGTGCCAGCACCAGGGCGTCCTACGAGCAGTACTTC.